These T cell receptor beta chains were read from a single sample in a study of blood T cells in healthy people across ages. TCRdb re-derived calls from the 5' RACE reads in MiXCR, one entry per CDR3 protein. This sample has about 720,000 distinct CDR3 sequences, with 20% to 25% found just once. The same data also contributed to another study, on T cells of mothers and their children.

The material sequenced was blood. These TCRs come from a boy younger than 18 in good health. The CDR3 runs from the conserved cysteine through the conserved F or W. A D gene is named only where the DNA matches it firmly. Clone size is stated in some rows and not others, as once, few, many or a class when expanded.

v_call: TRBV20-1; clone_size: few; d_call: .; j_call: TRBJ2-7; cdr3_nt: TGCAGTACTAAAGGACGGCAACACGCCCTCTCCTACGAGCAGTACTTC; cdr3_aa: CSTKGRQHALSYEQYF
v_call: TRBV5-1; clone_size: many; d_call: .; j_call: TRBJ1-5; cdr3_nt: TGCGCCAGCAGCTTGGAAGGGGTTAGCAATCAGCCCCAGCATTTT; cdr3_aa: CASSLEGVSNQPQHF
v_call: TRBV9; clone_size: .; d_call: TRBD1; j_call: TRBJ2-1; cdr3_nt: TGTGCCAGCAGCGTACCGGGACAGAACAATGAGCAGTTCTTC; cdr3_aa: CASSVPGQNNEQFF
v_call: TRBV25-1; clone_size: .; d_call: .; j_call: TRBJ1-4; cdr3_nt: TGTGCCAGCAGTCCCGGGGAGAAAAGGGAGAATGAAAAACTGTTTTTT; cdr3_aa: CASSPGEKRENEKLFF
v_call: TRBV7-3; clone_size: .; d_call: TRBD2; j_call: TRBJ2-7; cdr3_nt: TGTGCCAGCAGCCGGGGAGGGGCACGGGGGAACCTCTACGAGCAGTACTTC; cdr3_aa: CASSRGGARGNLYEQYF
v_call: TRBV4-1; clone_size: .; d_call: .; j_call: TRBJ2-5; cdr3_nt: TGCGCCAGCAGCCAACCGGTCCCGGGCCAAGAGACCCAGTACTTC; cdr3_aa: CASSQPVPGQETQYF
v_call: TRBV29-1; clone_size: few; d_call: .; j_call: TRBJ2-2; cdr3_nt: TGCAGCTCAGGGACCAGTACCGGGGAGCTGTTTTTT; cdr3_aa: CSSGTSTGELFF
v_call: TRBV7-9; clone_size: .; d_call: TRBD1; j_call: TRBJ2-7; cdr3_nt: TGTGCCAGCAGCTGGCCCCCGGGACAGGGGGCCTACGAGCAGTACTTC; cdr3_aa: CASSWPPGQGAYEQYF
v_call: TRBV15; clone_size: .; d_call: .; j_call: TRBJ2-5; cdr3_nt: TGTGCCACCAGCAGAGGGGATCGCGGAGAGACCCAGTACTTC; cdr3_aa: CATSRGDRGETQYF
v_call: TRBV5-6; clone_size: .; d_call: TRBD2; j_call: TRBJ2-1; cdr3_nt: TGTGCCAGCAGCGCCGAATGGCGGGGGGGCAGGGATGAGCAGTTCTTC; cdr3_aa: CASSAEWRGGRDEQFF
v_call: TRBV12-3/TRBV12-4; clone_size: .; d_call: .; j_call: TRBJ1-4; cdr3_nt: TGTGCCAGCAGTGTCCAGGTTACCAATGAAAAACTGTTTTTT; cdr3_aa: CASSVQVTNEKLFF
v_call: TRBV6-5; clone_size: few; d_call: .; j_call: TRBJ2-3; cdr3_nt: TGTGCCAGCAGTGCCACCGGGACCCACTCCGATACGCAGTATTTT; cdr3_aa: CASSATGTHSDTQYF
v_call: TRBV5-1; clone_size: few; d_call: .; j_call: TRBJ1-6; cdr3_nt: TGCGCCAGCAGCTTGGAGGGCGGGGGTTCACCCCTCCACTTT; cdr3_aa: CASSLEGGGSPLHF
v_call: TRBV3-1; clone_size: few; d_call: .; j_call: TRBJ2-3; cdr3_nt: TGTGCCAGCAGCCCAAGGGTATTGGCTTACACAGATACGCAGTATTTT; cdr3_aa: CASSPRVLAYTDTQYF
v_call: TRBV4-3; clone_size: few; d_call: .; j_call: TRBJ2-7; cdr3_nt: TGCGCCAGCAGCCAAGATTTCCCAGGGGGGTACGAGCAGTACTTC; cdr3_aa: CASSQDFPGGYEQYF
v_call: TRBV6-1; clone_size: few; d_call: .; j_call: TRBJ1-5; cdr3_nt: TGTGCCAGCAGTGAATTTCGGGCGGCGAGGGGCAATCAGCCCCAGCATTTT; cdr3_aa: CASSEFRAARGNQPQHF
v_call: TRBV12-3/TRBV12-4; clone_size: .; d_call: .; j_call: TRBJ2-7; cdr3_nt: TGTGCCAGCAGGGGGGACCCAGCCTACGAGCAGTACTTC; cdr3_aa: CASRGDPAYEQYF
v_call: TRBV15; clone_size: few; d_call: .; j_call: TRBJ1-1; cdr3_nt: TGTGCCACCAGCCCCCAGGGGACGGCAAACACTGAAGCTTTCTTT; cdr3_aa: CATSPQGTANTEAFF
v_call: TRBV7-9; clone_size: .; d_call: .; j_call: TRBJ2-5; cdr3_nt: TGTGCCAGCAGCCCGACCGGGCTAAATAGGGAGACCCAGTACTTC; cdr3_aa: CASSPTGLNRETQYF
v_call: TRBV7-9; clone_size: .; d_call: .; j_call: TRBJ1-1; cdr3_nt: TGTGCCAGCAGCTTAGAATCGGGTGTGTGGGCTTTCTTT; cdr3_aa: CASSLESGVWAFF
v_call: TRBV28; clone_size: .; d_call: TRBD1; j_call: TRBJ1-2; cdr3_nt: TGTGCCAGCAGTTTTCGACAGGGAGGCTATGGCTACACCTTC; cdr3_aa: CASSFRQGGYGYTF
v_call: TRBV6-2/TRBV6-3; clone_size: .; d_call: .; j_call: TRBJ2-7; cdr3_nt: TGTGCCAGCGCCGAAGCAGGTCTCTACGAGCAGTACTTC; cdr3_aa: CASAEAGLYEQYF
v_call: TRBV7-2; clone_size: .; d_call: .; j_call: TRBJ2-5; cdr3_nt: TGTGCCAGCAGCTTAATACGCGGGATGGGAGAGACCCAGTACTTC; cdr3_aa: CASSLIRGMGETQYF
v_call: TRBV7-2; clone_size: many; d_call: .; j_call: TRBJ2-3; cdr3_nt: TGTGCCAGCAGTTATATAGATACGCAGTATTTT; cdr3_aa: CASSYIDTQYF
v_call: TRBV9; clone_size: .; d_call: .; j_call: TRBJ2-1; cdr3_nt: TGTGCCAGCAGCGTAGAGCCGCCCAGCGGTAGCGAGCAGTTCTTC; cdr3_aa: CASSVEPPSGSEQFF
v_call: TRBV28; clone_size: .; d_call: .; j_call: TRBJ2-4; cdr3_nt: TGTGCCACCTCGTCCGGACCGGACTTAGCCAAAAACATTCAGTACTTC; cdr3_aa: CATSSGPDLAKNIQYF
v_call: TRBV28; clone_size: .; d_call: TRBD1; j_call: TRBJ2-7; cdr3_nt: TGTGCCAGCAGCCTACCCCCTCCGGGACAGGACTCCTACGAGCAGTACTTC; cdr3_aa: CASSLPPPGQDSYEQYF
v_call: TRBV20-1; clone_size: .; d_call: .; j_call: TRBJ2-1; cdr3_nt: TGCAGTGCTAGAAGGGGGACCTTGGATGAGCAGTTCTTC; cdr3_aa: CSARRGTLDEQFF
v_call: TRBV20-1; clone_size: .; d_call: TRBD2; j_call: TRBJ2-7; cdr3_nt: TGCAGTGCTAGACCGACTAGCGGGGTAGGGTACGAGCAGTACTTC; cdr3_aa: CSARPTSGVGYEQYF
v_call: TRBV7-2; clone_size: .; d_call: .; j_call: TRBJ2-7; cdr3_nt: TGTGCCAGCAGCGCCGGACTCCTAAAAACCTTC; cdr3_aa: CASSAGLLKTF
v_call: TRBV29-1; clone_size: once; d_call: .; j_call: TRBJ2-3; cdr3_nt: TGCAGCGTTGATCGGCGGGATACGCAGTATTTT; cdr3_aa: CSVDRRDTQYF
v_call: TRBV3-1; clone_size: .; d_call: .; j_call: TRBJ2-3; cdr3_nt: TGTGCCAGCAGCCAAGGGACTCTCCGCACAGATGCGCAGTATTTT; cdr3_aa: CASSQGTLRTDAQYF
v_call: TRBV7-2; clone_size: .; d_call: .; j_call: TRBJ2-5; cdr3_nt: TGTGCCAGCAGCTTAACTCTAGCTACGGAGACCCAGTACTTC; cdr3_aa: CASSLTLATETQYF
v_call: TRBV28; clone_size: few; d_call: .; j_call: TRBJ2-4; cdr3_nt: TGTGCCAGCAGTTGGTCGCAAAACATTCAGTACTTC; cdr3_aa: CASSWSQNIQYF
v_call: TRBV10-3; clone_size: .; d_call: .; j_call: TRBJ2-1; cdr3_nt: TGTGCCATCAGTGAGGGCCGGGACGCTAACAATGAGCAGTTCTTC; cdr3_aa: CAISEGRDANNEQFF